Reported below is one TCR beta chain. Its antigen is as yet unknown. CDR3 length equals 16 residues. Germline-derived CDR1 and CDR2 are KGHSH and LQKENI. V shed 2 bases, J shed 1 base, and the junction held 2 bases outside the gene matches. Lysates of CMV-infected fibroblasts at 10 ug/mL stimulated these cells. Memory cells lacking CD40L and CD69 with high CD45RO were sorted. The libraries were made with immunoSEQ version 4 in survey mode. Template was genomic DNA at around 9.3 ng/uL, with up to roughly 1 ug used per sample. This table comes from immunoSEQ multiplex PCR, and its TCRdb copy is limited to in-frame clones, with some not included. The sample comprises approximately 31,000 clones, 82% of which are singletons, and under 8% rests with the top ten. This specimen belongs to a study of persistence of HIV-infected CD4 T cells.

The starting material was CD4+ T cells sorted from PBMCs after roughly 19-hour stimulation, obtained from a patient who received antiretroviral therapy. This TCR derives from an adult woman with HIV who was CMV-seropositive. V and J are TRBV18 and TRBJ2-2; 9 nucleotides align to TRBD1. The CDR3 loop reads CASSPWTGVNTGELFF. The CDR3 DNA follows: TGTGCCAGCTCACCATGGACAGGGGTGAACACCGGGGAGCTGTTTTTT. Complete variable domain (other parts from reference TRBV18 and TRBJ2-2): NAGVMQNPRHLVRRRGQEARLRCSPMKGHSHVYWYRQLPEEGLKFMVYLQKENIIDESGMPKERFSAEFPKEGPSILRIQQVVRGDSAAYFCASSPWTGVNTGELFFGEGSRLTVL.